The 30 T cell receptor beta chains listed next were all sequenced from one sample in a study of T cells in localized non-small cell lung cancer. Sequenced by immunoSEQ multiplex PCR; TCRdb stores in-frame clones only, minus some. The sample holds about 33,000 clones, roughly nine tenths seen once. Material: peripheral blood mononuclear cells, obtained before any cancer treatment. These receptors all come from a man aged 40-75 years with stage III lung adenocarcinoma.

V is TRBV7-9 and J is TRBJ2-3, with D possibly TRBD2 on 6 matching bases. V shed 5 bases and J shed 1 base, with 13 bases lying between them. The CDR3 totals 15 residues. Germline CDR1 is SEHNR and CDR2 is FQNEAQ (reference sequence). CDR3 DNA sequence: TGTGCCAGCAGCCCCCTTAGCGGCCGCACAGATACGCAGTATTTT. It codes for CASSPLSGRTDTQYF.

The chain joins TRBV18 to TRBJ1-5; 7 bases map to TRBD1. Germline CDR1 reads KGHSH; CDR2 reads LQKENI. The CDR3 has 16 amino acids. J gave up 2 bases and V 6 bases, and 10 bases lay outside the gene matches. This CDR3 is CASSVTGEGGNQPQHF. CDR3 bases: TGTGCCAGCTCGGTTACAGGGGAGGGAGGCAATCAGCCCCAGCATTTT.

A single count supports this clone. DNA of the CDR3: TGTGCCAGTAGTATAGATGCTGGGACAGGGACTCAGACCCAGTACTTC. It codes for CASSIDAGTGTQTQYF. The V gene is TRBV19, the J gene TRBJ2-5; 9 bases map to TRBD1. The V gene end was trimmed by 0 bases and the J gene end by 6 bases; junction bases not matched to a gene: 8. The CDR3 length is 16 residues. Germline values: CDR1 LNHDA, CDR2 SQIVND (reference sequence).

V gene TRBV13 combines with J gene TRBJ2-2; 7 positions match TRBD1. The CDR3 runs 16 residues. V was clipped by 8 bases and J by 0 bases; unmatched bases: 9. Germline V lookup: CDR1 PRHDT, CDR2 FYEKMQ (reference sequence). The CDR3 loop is CASRRRDRSNTGELFF. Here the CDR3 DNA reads TGTGCCAGCCGCCGAAGGGACAGATCGAACACCGGGGAGCTGTTTTTT.

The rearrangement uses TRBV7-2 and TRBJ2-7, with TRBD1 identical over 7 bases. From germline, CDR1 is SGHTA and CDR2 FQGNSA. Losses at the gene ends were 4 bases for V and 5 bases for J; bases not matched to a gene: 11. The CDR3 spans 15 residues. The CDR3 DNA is TGTGCCAGCAGCTCCCGACAGGGACGGTTTGACGAGCAGTACTTC. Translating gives CASSSRQGRFDEQYF.

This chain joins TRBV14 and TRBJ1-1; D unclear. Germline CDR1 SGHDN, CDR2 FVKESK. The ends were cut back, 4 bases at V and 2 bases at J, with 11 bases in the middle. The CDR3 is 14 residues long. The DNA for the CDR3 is TGTGCCAGCAGCCCCCTAAGCAGAAACACTGAAGCTTTCTTT. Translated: CASSPLSRNTEAFF. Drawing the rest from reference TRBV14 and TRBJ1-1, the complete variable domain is EAGVTQFPSHSVIEKGQTVTLRCDPISGHDNLYWYRRVMGKEIKFLLHFVKESKQDESGMPNNRFLAERTGGTYSTLKVQPAELEDSGVYFCASSPLSRNTEAFFGQGTRLTVV.

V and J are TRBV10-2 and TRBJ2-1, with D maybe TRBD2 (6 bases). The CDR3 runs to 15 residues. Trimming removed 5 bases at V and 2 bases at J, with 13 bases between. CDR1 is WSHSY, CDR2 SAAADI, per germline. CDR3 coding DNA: TGCGCCAGCAGTCGCGGGGAGAGAGCCTACAATGAGCAGTTCTTC. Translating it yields CASSRGERAYNEQFF.

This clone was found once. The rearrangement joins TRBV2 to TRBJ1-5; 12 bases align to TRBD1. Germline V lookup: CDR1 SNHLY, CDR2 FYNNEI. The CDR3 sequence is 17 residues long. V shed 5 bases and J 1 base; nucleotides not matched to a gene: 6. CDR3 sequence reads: CASSTGTGGQSNQPQHF. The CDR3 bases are TGTGCCAGCAGTACCGGGACAGGGGGCCAGAGCAATCAGCCCCAGCATTTT.

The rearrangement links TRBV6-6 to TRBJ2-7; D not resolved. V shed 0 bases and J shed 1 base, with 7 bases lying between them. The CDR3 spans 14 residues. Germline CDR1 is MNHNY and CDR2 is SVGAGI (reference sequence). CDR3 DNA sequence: TGTGCCAGCAGTTACTCGAAATCGTCCTACGAGCAGTACTTC. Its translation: CASSYSKSSYEQYF.

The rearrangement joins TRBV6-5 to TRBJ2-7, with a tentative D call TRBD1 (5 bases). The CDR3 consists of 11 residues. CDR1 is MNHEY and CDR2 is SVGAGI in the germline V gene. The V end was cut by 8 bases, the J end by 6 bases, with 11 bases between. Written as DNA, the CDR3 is TGTGCCAGCGGGGCAGGGCTCGAGCAGTACTTC. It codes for CASGAGLEQYF.

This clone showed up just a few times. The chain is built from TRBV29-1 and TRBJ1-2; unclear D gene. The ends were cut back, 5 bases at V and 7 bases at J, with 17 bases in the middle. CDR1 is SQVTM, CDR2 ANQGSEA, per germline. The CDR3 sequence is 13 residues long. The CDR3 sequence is CSVRSETDSGYTF. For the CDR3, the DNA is TGCAGCGTTAGGAGCGAGACGGATTCTGGCTACACCTTC.

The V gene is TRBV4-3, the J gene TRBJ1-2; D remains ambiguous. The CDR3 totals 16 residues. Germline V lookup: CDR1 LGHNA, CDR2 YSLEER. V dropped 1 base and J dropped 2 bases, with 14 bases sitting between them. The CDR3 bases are TGCGCCAGCAGCCAAGTTCATGCCGTAACCAACTATGGCTACACCTTC. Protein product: CASSQVHAVTNYGYTF.

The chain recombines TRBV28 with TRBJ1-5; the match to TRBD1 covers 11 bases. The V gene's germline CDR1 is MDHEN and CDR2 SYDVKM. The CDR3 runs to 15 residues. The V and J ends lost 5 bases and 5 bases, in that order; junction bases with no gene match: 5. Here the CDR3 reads CASSPWTGGDQPQHF. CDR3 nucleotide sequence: TGTGCCAGCAGTCCGTGGACAGGGGGCGATCAGCCCCAGCATTTT.

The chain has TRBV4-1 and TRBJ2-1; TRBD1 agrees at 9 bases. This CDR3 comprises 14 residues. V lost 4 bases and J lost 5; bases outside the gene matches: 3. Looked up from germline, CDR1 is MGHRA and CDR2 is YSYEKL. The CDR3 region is CASSRDRGDNEQFF. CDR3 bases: TGCGCCAGCAGCCGCGACAGGGGGGACAATGAGCAGTTCTTC.

CDR3 bases: TGCGCCAGCAGCTTGAAGGGCTCAACTTCCTACGAGCAGTACTTC. Residues: CASSLKGSTSYEQYF. This chain links TRBV5-1 with TRBJ2-7; no firm D call. CDR1 and CDR2 (germline): SGHRS, YFSETQ. The length of the CDR3 is 15 residues. Trimming removed 1 base at V and 1 base at J, with 12 bases between.

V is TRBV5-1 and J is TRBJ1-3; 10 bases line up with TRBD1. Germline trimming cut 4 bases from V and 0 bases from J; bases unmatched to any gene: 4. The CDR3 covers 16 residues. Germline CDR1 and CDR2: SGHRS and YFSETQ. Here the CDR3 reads CASSPRTGGSGNTIYF. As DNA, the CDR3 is TGCGCCAGCAGCCCCAGGACAGGGGGCTCTGGAAACACCATATATTTT. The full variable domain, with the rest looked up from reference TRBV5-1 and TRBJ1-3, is KAGVTQTPRYLIKTRGQQVTLSCSPISGHRSVSWYQQTPGQGLQFLFEYFSETQRNKGNFPGRFSGRQFSNSRSEMNVSTLELGDSALYLCASSPRTGGSGNTIYFGEGSWLTVV.

The CDR3 sequence is CASGLRGEGHEQYF. The CDR3 DNA is TGTGCTAGTGGTTTGCGTGGGGAAGGGCACGAGCAGTACTTC. V gene TRBV12-5 combines with J gene TRBJ2-7; D is uncertain. The CDR3 extends over 14 amino acids. The V gene lost 2 bases and the J gene lost 5 bases, with 13 bases spanning the gap. CDR1 and CDR2 from the germline V gene are LGHNT and FRNRAP.

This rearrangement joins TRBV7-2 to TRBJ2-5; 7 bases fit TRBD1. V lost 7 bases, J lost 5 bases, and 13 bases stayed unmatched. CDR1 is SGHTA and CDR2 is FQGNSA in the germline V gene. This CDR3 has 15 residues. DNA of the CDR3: TGTGCCAGCACCCGCACTAGGGGGCCCGGTGAGACCCAGTACTTC. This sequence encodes CASTRTRGPGETQYF.

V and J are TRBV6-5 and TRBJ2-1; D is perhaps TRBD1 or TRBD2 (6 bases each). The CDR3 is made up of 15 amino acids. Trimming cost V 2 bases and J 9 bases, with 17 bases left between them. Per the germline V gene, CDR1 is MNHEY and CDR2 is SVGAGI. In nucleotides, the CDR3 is TGTGCCAGCAGTTACGGGGGGCTAATCTCTGGTGAGCAGTTCTTC. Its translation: CASSYGGLISGEQFF.

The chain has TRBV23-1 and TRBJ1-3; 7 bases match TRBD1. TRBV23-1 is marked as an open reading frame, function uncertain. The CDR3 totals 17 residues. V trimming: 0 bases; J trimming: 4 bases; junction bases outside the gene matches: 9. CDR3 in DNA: TGCGCCAGCAGTCAATCGCCGGGACAGACGGGAGGAAACACCATATATTTT. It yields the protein CASSQSPGQTGGNTIYF.

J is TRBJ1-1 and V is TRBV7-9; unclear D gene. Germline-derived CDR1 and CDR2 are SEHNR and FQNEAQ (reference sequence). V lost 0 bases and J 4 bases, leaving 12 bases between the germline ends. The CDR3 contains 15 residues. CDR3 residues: CASSLAEAGTTEAFF. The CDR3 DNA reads TGTGCCAGCAGCTTAGCCGAGGCAGGTACCACTGAAGCTTTCTTT.

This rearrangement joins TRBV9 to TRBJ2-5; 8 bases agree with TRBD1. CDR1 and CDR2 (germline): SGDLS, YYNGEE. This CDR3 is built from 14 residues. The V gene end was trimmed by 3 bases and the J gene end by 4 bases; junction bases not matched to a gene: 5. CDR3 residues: CASSEDRAGETQYF. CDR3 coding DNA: TGTGCCAGCAGCGAGGACAGGGCCGGAGAGACCCAGTACTTC.

CDR3 coding DNA: TGTGCCAGCAGCCTCGACAGTTATAATTCACCCCTCCACTTT. Translating it yields CASSLDSYNSPLHF. V and J are TRBV11-3 and TRBJ1-6; maybe TRBD1 (5 bases). Trimming left V 5 bases short and J 4 bases short, with 9 bases between. Per germline, CDR1 SGHNT and CDR2 YENEEA. This CDR3 is built from 14 residues.

The CDR3 loop reads CASRDQGASGNTIYF. The CDR3 DNA reads TGTGCCAGCAGAGACCAGGGAGCCTCTGGAAACACCATATATTTT. This sequence joins TRBV6-1 and TRBJ1-3; D perhaps matches TRBD1 (5 bases). The CDR3 covers 15 residues. V dropped 6 bases and J dropped 0 bases, with 12 bases sitting between them. The V gene's germline CDR1 is MNHNS and CDR2 SASEGT.

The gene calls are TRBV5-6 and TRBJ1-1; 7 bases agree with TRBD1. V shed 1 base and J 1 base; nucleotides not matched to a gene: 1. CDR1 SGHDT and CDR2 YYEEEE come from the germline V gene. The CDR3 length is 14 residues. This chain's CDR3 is CASSLWDRNTEAFF. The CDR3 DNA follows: TGTGCCAGCAGCTTGTGGGACAGGAACACTGAAGCTTTCTTT.

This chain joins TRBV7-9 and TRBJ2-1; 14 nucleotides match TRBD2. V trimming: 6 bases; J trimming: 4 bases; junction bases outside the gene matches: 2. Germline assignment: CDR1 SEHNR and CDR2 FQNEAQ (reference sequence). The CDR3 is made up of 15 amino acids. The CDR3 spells CASRGTSGGYNEQFF. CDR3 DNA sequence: TGTGCCAGCAGGGGGACTAGCGGGGGTTACAATGAGCAGTTCTTC.

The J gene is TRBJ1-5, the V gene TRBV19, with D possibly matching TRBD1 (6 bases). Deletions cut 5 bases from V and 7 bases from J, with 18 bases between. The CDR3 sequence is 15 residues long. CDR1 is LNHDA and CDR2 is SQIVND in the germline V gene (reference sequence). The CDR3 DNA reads TGTGCCAGTAGTCCGGCTGGGGGCGGGTGGCAGCCCCAGCATTTT. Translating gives CASSPAGGGWQPQHF. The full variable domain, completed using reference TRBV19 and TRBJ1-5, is DGGITQSPKYLFRKEGQNVTLSCEQNLNHDAMYWYRQDPGQGLRLIYYSQIVNDFQKGDIAEGYSVSREKKESFPLTVTSAQKNPTAFYLCASSPAGGGWQPQHFGDGTRLSIL.

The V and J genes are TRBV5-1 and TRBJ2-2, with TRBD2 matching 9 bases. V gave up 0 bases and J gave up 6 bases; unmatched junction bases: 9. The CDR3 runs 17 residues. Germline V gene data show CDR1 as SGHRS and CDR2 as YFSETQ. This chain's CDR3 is CASSLVPGTSYPGELFF. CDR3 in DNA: TGCGCCAGCAGCTTGGTACCCGGGACTAGCTACCCCGGGGAGCTGTTTTTT.

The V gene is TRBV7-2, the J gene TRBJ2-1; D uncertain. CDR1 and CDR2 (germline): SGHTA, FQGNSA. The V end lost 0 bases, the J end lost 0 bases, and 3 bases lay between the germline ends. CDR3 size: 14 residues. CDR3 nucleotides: TGTGCCAGCAGCTTAGCTAGCTCCTACAATGAGCAGTTCTTC. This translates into CASSLASSYNEQFF.

CDR3 amino acids: CASSVQGSGNTIYF. As DNA, the CDR3 is TGTGCCAGCAGCGTTCAGGGATCTGGAAACACCATATATTTT. V gene TRBV5-4 combines with J gene TRBJ1-3; tentative D call: TRBD1 (5 bases). The CDR3 is made up of 14 amino acids. Germline V gene lookup returns CDR1 SGHNT and CDR2 YYREEE (reference sequence). With 4 bases removed from V and 1 base from J, the gap between germline ends came to 9 bases. The variable domain in full, completed from reference TRBV5-4 and TRBJ1-3, reads ETGVTQSPTHLIKTRGQQVTLRCSSQSGHNTVSWYQQALGQGPQFIFQYYREEENGRGNFPPRFSGLQFPNYSSELNVNALELDDSALYLCASSVQGSGNTIYFGEGSWLTVV.